The 31 T cell receptor beta chains below were found in one sample sequenced in a study of T and B cells in COVID-19 patients. BIOMED2 TRB-A/B primer pools were used in multiplex TRB PCR. From the multiplex PCR reads, TCRdb called clonotypes with MiXCR, one entry per CDR3 protein. The data contain 24,000 or so distinct CDR3 sequences, 30% to 35% of them singletons. From blood, roughly 220-550 ng of genomic DNA served as TRB template. The material sequenced was blood. All receptors derive from a human donor who had recovered from COVID-19.

In DNA form, the CDR3 reads TGTGCCAGCAGTTACTCCCGACAGGGGGCCAGAGGTGAAGCTTTCTTT. This gives the protein CASSYSRQGARGEAFF. The chain is built from TRBV6-2 or TRBV6-3 and TRBJ1-1, with TRBD1 identical over 10 bases. With 0 bases clipped from V and 7 bases from J, the junction kept 8 bases outside the gene matches. Germline loops: CDR1 MNHEY, CDR2 SVGEGT. This CDR3 is built from 16 residues.

This clonotype was counted between two and nine times. The rearrangement links TRBV7-6 to TRBJ2-2; D is perhaps TRBD1 (5 bases). Between the trimmed V and J ends, which lost 5 bases and 3 bases, there was a span of 10 bases. The CDR3 is 14 residues long. The germline gives CDR1 SGHVS, CDR2 FNYEAQ. The CDR3 is CASSPPRDTGELFF. The CDR3 DNA reads TGTGCCAGCAGCCCCCCCAGGGACACCGGGGAGCTGTTTTTT. Variable domain in full (rest from reference TRBV7-6 and TRBJ2-2): GAGVSQSPRYKVTKRGQDVALRCDPISGHVSLYWYRQALGQGPEFLTYFNYEAQQDKSGLPNDRFSAERPEGSISTLTIQRTEQRDSAMYRCASSPPRDTGELFFGEGSRLTVL.

This chain links TRBV18 with TRBJ1-5; D unclear. The germline V and J ends were trimmed by 5 bases and 7 bases, with 12 bases remaining between them. CDR3 length: 13 residues. The germline CDR1 and CDR2 sequences are KGHSH and LQKENI. In DNA, the CDR3 is TGTGCCAGCTCAACTCTGAGCGAGCAGCCCCAGCATTTT. This translates into CASSTLSEQPQHF.

This chain links TRBV4-3 with TRBJ1-6; the D gene is possibly TRBD1 (5 bases). Germline CDR1 is LGHNA and CDR2 is YSLEER. This CDR3 region has 15 residues. Trimming stripped 1 base from V and 10 bases from J, with 14 bases between. The CDR3 region has the DNA TGCGCCAGCAGCCAAGCAACGGGGGGACGGTCACCCCTCCACTTT. Protein product: CASSQATGGRSPLHF.

The rearrangement uses TRBV7-9 and TRBJ2-7; no clear D. The CDR3 runs 14 residues. V was cut by 4 bases and J by 4 bases, with 14 bases left in between. Germline V gene sequence: CDR1 SEHNR, CDR2 FQNEAQ (reference sequence). The CDR3 DNA follows: TGTGCCAGCAGCTCTCGATCCTGGGGTTACGAGCAGTACTTC. Translated, it gives CASSSRSWGYEQYF.

This clonotype has more than one count but fewer than ten. This chain links TRBV19 with TRBJ1-1, with unresolved D. The CDR3 has 11 residues. V was clipped by 7 bases and J by 10 bases, with 13 bases between them. Germline lookup yields CDR1 LNHDA and CDR2 SQIVND (reference sequence). Here the CDR3 reads CASKYGMGAFF. As DNA, the CDR3 is TGTGCCAGTAAATACGGTATGGGAGCTTTCTTT.

Only one count was recorded for this clonotype. This chain joins TRBV24-1 and TRBJ1-2, with D uncertain. The CDR3 consists of 12 residues. The V and J ends lost 0 bases and 7 bases respectively, with 5 bases between them. Looked up from germline, CDR1 is KGHDR and CDR2 is SFDVKD. Written as DNA, the CDR3 is TGTGCCACCAGTGATTTGGAGGTTGGCTACACCTTC. Translating gives CATSDLEVGYTF.

The V gene is TRBV7-9, the J gene TRBJ2-1; 7 positions agree with TRBD2. This CDR3 region has 15 residues. The V and J ends lost 4 bases and 6 bases, in that order; junction bases with no gene match: 9. Germline assignment: CDR1 SEHNR and CDR2 FQNEAQ (reference sequence). This CDR3 reads CASSSRERELNEQFF. The CDR3 nucleotides are TGTGCCAGCAGCTCCCGAGAGCGGGAACTCAATGAGCAGTTCTTC.

This clonotype has a handful of counts. V and J are TRBV27 and TRBJ1-3; D unresolved. Trimming took 3 bases from V and 2 from J, leaving 8 bases between them. The CDR3 is made up of 14 amino acids. Germline CDR1 reads MNHEY; CDR2 reads SMNVEV (reference sequence). For the CDR3, the DNA is TGTGCCAGCAGTTTGGTGGGCCCTGGAAACACCATATATTTT. Protein: CASSLVGPGNTIYF.

This chain uses TRBV12-3 or TRBV12-4 with TRBJ1-3, with unresolved D. Deletions cut 5 bases from V and 0 bases from J, with 8 bases between. The CDR3 contains 14 residues. The CDR3 reads CASSTTFSGNTIYF. The CDR3 coding sequence is TGTGCCAGCAGTACCACTTTCTCTGGAAACACCATATATTTT.

This clonotype was observed a few times. The V call is TRBV5-4, the J call TRBJ2-1; tentative D call: TRBD2 (5 bases). Per germline, CDR1 SGHNT and CDR2 YYREEE (reference sequence). CDR3 length equals 13 residues. Trimming pared 4 bases from V and 6 bases from J, leaving 11 bases between. CDR3 in amino acids: CASSGTSFNEQFF. The CDR3, as DNA: TGTGCCAGCAGCGGCACTAGTTTCAATGAGCAGTTCTTC.

This sequence joins TRBV11-1 and TRBJ2-5; 7 nucleotides align to TRBD2. Germline CDR1 is SGHAT and CDR2 is FQDESV (reference sequence). The CDR3 spans 14 residues. V lost 3 bases, J lost 5 bases, and 6 bases stayed unmatched. This CDR3 is CASSLGGRGETQYF. The CDR3 DNA sequence: TGTGCCAGCAGCTTGGGCGGGAGAGGGGAGACCCAGTACTTC.

This clonotype was seen only a few times. CDR3 region: CASRPGLAGTYEQYF. CDR3 nucleotide sequence: TGTGCCAGCAGACCTGGACTAGCGGGCACCTACGAGCAGTACTTC. V usage is TRBV6-2 or TRBV6-3 and J usage is TRBJ2-7; 11 bases are shared with TRBD2. The CDR3 is 15 residues long. Unmatched junction bases numbered 6, after V lost 6 bases and J lost 2 bases. Germline CDR1 and CDR2: MNHEY and SVGEGT.

The chain couples TRBV27 to TRBJ2-7; 7 bases fit TRBD1. Germline V gene data show CDR1 as MNHEY and CDR2 as SMNVEV (reference sequence). The CDR3 extends over 16 amino acids. J lost 6 bases, V lost 5 bases, and 16 bases had no gene match. DNA of the CDR3: TGTGCCAGCAGTCACTCTATGGGGACAGTTACCCTCGAGCAGTACTTC. Translating it yields CASSHSMGTVTLEQYF.

V and J are TRBV11-1 and TRBJ2-2; unclear D gene. The germline V gene encodes CDR1 SGHAT and CDR2 FQDESV (reference sequence). V was trimmed by 3 bases and J by 6 bases, leaving 8 bases between them. The CDR3 loop spans 13 amino acids. CDR3 in amino acids: CASSFIESGELFF. For the CDR3, the DNA is TGTGCCAGCAGCTTTATTGAATCCGGGGAGCTGTTTTTT. The full variable domain, its missing parts supplied by reference TRBV11-1 and TRBJ2-2, is EAEVAQSPRYKITEKSQAVAFWCDPISGHATLYWYRQILGQGPELLVQFQDESVVDDSQLPKDRFSAERLKGVDSTLKIQPAELGDSAMYLCASSFIESGELFFGEGSRLTVL.

This chain links TRBV6-6 with TRBJ1-2; no reliable D call. Germline V lookup: CDR1 MNHNY, CDR2 SVGAGI (reference sequence). The V gene lost 4 bases and the J gene lost 3 bases, with 9 bases spanning the gap. The CDR3 runs 13 residues. The CDR3 DNA reads TGTGCCAGCAGTTTGGGAGCTGACTATGGCTACACCTTC. Encoded protein: CASSLGADYGYTF.

This clonotype was recorded at least ten times. The CDR3 loop is CASSITGERGETQYF. CDR3 DNA: TGTGCCAGTAGTATTACAGGGGAAAGAGGGGAGACCCAGTACTTC. This rearrangement joins TRBV19 to TRBJ2-5; 7 bases agree with TRBD1. The CDR3 extends over 15 amino acids. V lost 3 bases and J lost 5; bases outside the gene matches: 9. CDR1 is LNHDA and CDR2 is SQIVND in the germline V gene (reference sequence).

This clonotype is medium-sized. The J gene is TRBJ2-7, the V gene TRBV11-1; no clear D gene. The CDR3 length is 15 residues. V lost 1 base, J lost 6 bases, and 16 bases lay in between. Germline CDR1 reads SGHAT; CDR2 reads FQDESV (reference sequence). The CDR3: CASSLVGSAPFEQYF. The CDR3 region has the DNA TGTGCCAGCAGCTTAGTCGGCAGCGCTCCTTTCGAGCAGTACTTC.

The chain is built from TRBV12-3 or TRBV12-4 and TRBJ2-4; 10 bases map to TRBD1. The CDR3 consists of 15 residues. J gave up 3 bases and V 7 bases, and 6 bases lay outside the gene matches. CDR3 nucleotides: TGTGCCAGCACCCACGGACAGGGGGGCAAAAACATTCAGTACTTC. Amino acids: CASTHGQGGKNIQYF.

The chain couples TRBV5-6 to TRBJ2-3, with 9 bases fitting TRBD1. The germline V gene has CDR1 SGHDT and CDR2 YYEEEE. CDR3 length: 14 amino acids. V shed 7 bases and J 6 bases; nucleotides not matched to a gene: 9. DNA of the CDR3: TGTGCCAGCGCCGGAGGGACAGGGACCGATACGCAGTATTTT. Protein sequence: CASAGGTGTDTQYF.

In its sample, this clonotype ranks as medium-sized (0.01 to 0.1%). The chain couples TRBV29-1 to TRBJ2-1; 10 nucleotides match TRBD2. The length of the CDR3 is 16 residues. Per the germline V gene, CDR1 is SQVTM and CDR2 is ANQGSEA. The J segment lost 7 bases and the V segment lost 3 bases, leaving 12 bases of the junction unmatched. CDR3 nucleotides: TGCAGCGTTGAGAAGAGCGGGGGGGTGTTATTAAATGAGCAGTTCTTC. It codes for CSVEKSGGVLLNEQFF.

A few counts support this clonotype. This sequence joins TRBV12-3 or TRBV12-4 and TRBJ2-1; 15 bases align to TRBD2. The ends lost 5 bases at V and 9 bases at J; junction bases unmatched: 5. This CDR3 has 15 amino acids. This chain's CDR3 is CASSRTSGGESEQFF. Here the CDR3 DNA reads TGTGCCAGCAGTCGGACTAGCGGGGGGGAGAGTGAGCAGTTCTTC.

On this clonotype itself: One end of the junction is discordant with germline, which a read error may explain. J is TRBJ1-3 and V is TRBV6-2 or TRBV6-3; D unclear. CDR3 length equals 12 residues. Germline CDR1 and CDR2: MNHEY and SVGEGT. Here the CDR3 reads CAISYPSPTIYF. In nucleotides, the CDR3 is TGTGCCATCAGTTACCCATCGCCCACCATATATTTT.

This chain joins TRBV11-2 and TRBJ2-1, with 7 bases that match TRBD1. This CDR3 has 14 amino acids. With V trimmed by 6 bases and J by 4 bases, 6 bases remained unmatched. Germline loops: CDR1 SGHAT, CDR2 FQNNGV. The CDR3 here is CASSGMDRYNEQFF. In DNA form, the CDR3 reads TGTGCCAGCAGTGGAATGGACAGGTACAATGAGCAGTTCTTC. Looking up the rest from reference TRBV11-2 and TRBJ2-1 gives the full variable domain: EAGVAQSPRYKIIEKRQSVAFWCNPISGHATLYWYQQILGQGPKLLIQFQNNGVVDDSQLPKDRFSAERLKGVDSTLKIQPAKLEDSAVYLCASSGMDRYNEQFFGPGTRLTVL.

This clonotype was seen a handful of times. The chain carries TRBV30 and TRBJ2-7, with a possible D match to TRBD1 (5 bases). The ends were cut back, 4 bases at V and 13 bases at J, with 26 bases in the middle. The CDR3 is 14 residues long. Germline V gives CDR1 GTSNPN, CDR2 SVGIG (reference sequence). The CDR3 protein is CAWNKGGYLWGIYF. DNA for the CDR3: TGTGCCTGGAATAAGGGTGGCTACCTGTGGGGCATCTACTTC. Full variable domain (remainder filled in from reference TRBV30 and TRBJ2-7): SQTIHQWPATLVQPVGSPLSLECTVEGTSNPNLYWYRQAAGRGLQLLFYSVGIGQISSEVPQNLSASRPQDRQFILSSKKLLLSDSGFYLCAWNKGGYLWGIYFGPGTRLTVT.

The chain joins TRBV12-3 or TRBV12-4 to TRBJ2-2, with 8 bases matching TRBD1. V lost 2 bases to trimming and J lost 4 bases; unmatched junction nucleotides: 3. The CDR3 is 15 amino acids. The CDR3 sequence: CASSLTGGPTGELFF. The CDR3 coding sequence is TGTGCCAGCAGTTTAACAGGGGGACCCACCGGGGAGCTGTTTTTT.

V gene TRBV5-1 combines with J gene TRBJ2-5; TRBD2 aligns across 10 bases. The V segment lost 1 base and the J segment 3 bases; nucleotides outside the gene matches: 9. Germline V gene lookup returns CDR1 SGHRS and CDR2 YFSETQ. The CDR3 runs to 17 residues. For the CDR3, the DNA is TGCGCCAGCAGCTTGAAAGGGATCCTAGCGGGGGAAGAGACCCAGTACTTC. This encodes CASSLKGILAGEETQYF.

This clonotype was picked up many times. The CDR3 coding sequence is TGTGCCTGGAGTGTACAGGGATCCGAGCAGTACTTC. This encodes CAWSVQGSEQYF. This chain joins TRBV30 and TRBJ2-7, with a tentative D call TRBD1 (6 bases). The CDR3 has 12 amino acids. V lost 0 bases and J 6 bases, leaving 9 bases between the germline ends. CDR1 and CDR2 from the germline V gene are GTSNPN and SVGIG (reference sequence).

In the case of this clonotype: It may be a read error: a sequence one base away is much more abundant. The J gene is TRBJ1-4, the V gene TRBV15; D might be TRBD1 (5 bases). The germline gives CDR1 LNHNV, CDR2 YYDKDF (reference sequence). This CDR3 is built from 15 residues. V lost 3 bases and J 6 bases, leaving 14 bases between the germline ends. CDR3 in amino acids: CATSRGGVAYEKLFF. The CDR3 bases are TGTGCCACCAGCAGGGGGGGGGTGGCGTATGAAAAACTGTTTTTT.

A few counts support this clonotype. The V call is TRBV7-6, the J call TRBJ1-5; TRBD1 agrees at 8 bases. The junction had 14 bases not matched to a gene; V was cut back by 5 bases and J by 5 bases. This CDR3 contains 17 residues. Per the germline V gene, CDR1 is SGHVS and CDR2 is FNYEAQ. The CDR3, as DNA: TGTGCCAGCAGCCCCCTCACCGGCAGGGGGCATCATCAGCCCCAGCATTTT. Its protein is CASSPLTGRGHHQPQHF.

This clonotype was seen a few times. V usage is TRBV7-9 and J usage is TRBJ1-3, with D unresolved. Trimming cost V 0 bases and J 4 bases, with 16 bases left between them. The CDR3 is 17 residues long. Germline lookup yields CDR1 SEHNR and CDR2 FQNEAQ (reference sequence). The DNA for the CDR3 is TGTGCCAGCAGCTTAGCGCTTCTCCCGATAAGAGGAAACACCATATATTTT. Its protein is CASSLALLPIRGNTIYF.